The sequence of this TCR beta chain was determined in a study of post-analysis software for immune sequencing data. Study-wide context: The disease courses covered relapsing-remitting, secondary progressive and progressive-relapsing multiple sclerosis. Findings and caveats of the study: With TRBV5-6, TRBV5-1 and TRBV20-1 included, about five TRBV segments were more frequent in patients than in controls. Those samples that were prepared in the same batch co-clustered strongly by F measure. The study found significantly lower normalized Chao1 diversity in multiple sclerosis patients than in controls.

With regard to this clonotype: The antigen remains unidentified.

V was clipped by 3 bases and J by 6 bases; unmatched bases: 5. Germline loops: CDR1 DFQATT, CDR2 SNEGSKA (reference sequence). The length of the CDR3 is 14 residues. Unique molecular identifiers were present in the TCR beta cDNA libraries. From roughly 1 to 10 million T cells, around 500,000 cDNA molecules were obtained. TCRdb re-called the PCR reads through MiXCR, storing one row per CDR3 protein. The table records roughly 700,000 distinct CDR3 sequences, less than 35% of them present only once. The sequenced sample was blood. This TCR was sampled from a girl aged 5-17 years with multiple sclerosis. The rearrangement links TRBV20-1 to TRBJ2-1; 10 bases fit TRBD2. CDR3 DNA: TGCAGTGCTAGGGCTAGCGGGAGTGTCAATGAGCAGTTCTTC. Its protein is CSARASGSVNEQFF.